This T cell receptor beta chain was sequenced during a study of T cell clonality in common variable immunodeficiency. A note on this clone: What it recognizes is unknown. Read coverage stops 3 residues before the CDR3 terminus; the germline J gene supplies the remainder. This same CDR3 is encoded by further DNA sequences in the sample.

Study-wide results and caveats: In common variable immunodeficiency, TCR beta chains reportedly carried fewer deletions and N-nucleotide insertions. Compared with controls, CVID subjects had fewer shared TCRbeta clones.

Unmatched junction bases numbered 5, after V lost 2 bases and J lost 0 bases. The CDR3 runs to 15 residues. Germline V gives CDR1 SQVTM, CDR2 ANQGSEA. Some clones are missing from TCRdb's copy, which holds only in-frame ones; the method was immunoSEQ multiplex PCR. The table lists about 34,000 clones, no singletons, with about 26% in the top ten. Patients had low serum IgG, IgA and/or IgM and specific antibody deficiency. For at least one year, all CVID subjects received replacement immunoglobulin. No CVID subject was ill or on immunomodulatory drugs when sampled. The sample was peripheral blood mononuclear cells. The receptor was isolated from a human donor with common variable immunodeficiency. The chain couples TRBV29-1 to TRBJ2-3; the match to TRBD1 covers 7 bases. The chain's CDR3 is CSVESDRPSTDTQYF. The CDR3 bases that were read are TGCAGCGTTGAATCGGACAGGCCTAGCACAGATACG.